Given below is one TCR beta chain in context. The antigen is unknown. This record comes from a study of regulatory T cells in long-lasting Graves disease. Study-level results: Patients whose Graves' disease persisted exhibited lower TCR diversity than those newly diagnosed. TRBV28 was favored in persistent disease, as were TRBJ1-2 and TRBJ2-5.

Construction of TCR beta libraries relied on iRepertoire HTBI primers and on Arm-PCR targeting CDR3 regions. Per the study methods: In the combined samples, some 59 TRBV and 14 TRBJ segments were identified. TCRdb recomputed calls from the multiplex PCR reads with MiXCR, one row per CDR3 protein. These V and J calls originate from TCRdb's pipeline instead of the authors' own analysis. The data contain almost 350,000 distinct CDR3 sequences, 15% to 20% of them seen just once; the ten biggest clones take up less than 30%. The CDR3 runs to 17 residues. With 2 bases clipped from V and 6 bases from J, the junction kept 11 bases outside the gene matches. CDR1 and CDR2 from the germline V gene are MNHEY and SVGEGT. Time point reported: persistent/refractory GD, antithyroid drugs over 5 years with positive TRAb. With RNA extracted from PBMCs as input, the TCR library was made.

The rearrangement uses TRBV6-2 or TRBV6-3 and TRBJ1-5; 9 bases are shared with TRBD1. This receptor was taken from a female donor with Graves disease. The source material was peripheral blood mononuclear cells (PBMCs), sampled when the disease was refractory, from a patient treated with antithyroid drugs. CDR3 in amino acids: CASSYGDHRGQGQPQHF. The CDR3 DNA follows: TGTGCCAGCAGTTACGGTGATCACAGGGGGCAGGGTCAGCCCCAGCATTTT.